The text below deals with one T cell receptor (beta chain). The data are from a study of T cell changes during pregnancy in multiple sclerosis. Assay used: immunoSEQ multiplex PCR; TCRdb lists only in-frame clones, some missing. In the table there are around 78,000 clones, 90% to 95% of which are singletons. The CDR3 spans 15 residues. V shed 4 bases and J 2 bases; nucleotides not matched to a gene: 5. CDR1 SGHNT and CDR2 YENEEA come from the germline V gene. This chain uses TRBV11-3 with TRBJ2-3; 8 bases match TRBD1. The sequencing here drew on peripheral blood, taken in the third trimester of pregnancy. The clonotype comes from a female donor in good health, enrolled as a control in a pregnancy study. The CDR3 here is CASSWSTGDTDTQYF. The CDR3 nucleotides read TGTGCCAGCAGCTGGTCGACAGGGGACACAGATACGCAGTATTTT.